The source of this TCR beta chain is a study of OX40 agonist ivuxolimab in advanced cancers. Profiled with immunoSEQ multiplex PCR; TCRdb holds only in-frame clones, not every one. This table holds some 130,000 clones, 85% to 90% found once. On cycle 4 day 1 and cycle 7 day 1, as well as at baseline, blood was sampled. Between the trimmed V and J ends, which lost 4 bases and 0 bases, there was a span of 12 bases. CDR1 SNHLY and CDR2 FYNNEI come from the germline V gene. The CDR3 is 15 residues long. The study, taken as a whole, reports: Part of the nonresponder group also had normalized T-cell clonal expansion that was low.

Of note for this clone: Its antigen is still unknown.

Sequencing used CD4+ or CD8+ T cells sorted from blood, obtained in a trial of the OX40 agonist ivuxolimab. The sequence was obtained from an adult with an advanced solid tumor such as melanoma, head and neck, liver or kidney cancer. The chain employs TRBV2 and TRBJ2-5; D remains unclear. The CDR3 DNA reads as TGTGCCAGCAGTGGTGCCCAAACCCACCAAGAGACCCAGTACTTC. Its translation: CASSGAQTHQETQYF.